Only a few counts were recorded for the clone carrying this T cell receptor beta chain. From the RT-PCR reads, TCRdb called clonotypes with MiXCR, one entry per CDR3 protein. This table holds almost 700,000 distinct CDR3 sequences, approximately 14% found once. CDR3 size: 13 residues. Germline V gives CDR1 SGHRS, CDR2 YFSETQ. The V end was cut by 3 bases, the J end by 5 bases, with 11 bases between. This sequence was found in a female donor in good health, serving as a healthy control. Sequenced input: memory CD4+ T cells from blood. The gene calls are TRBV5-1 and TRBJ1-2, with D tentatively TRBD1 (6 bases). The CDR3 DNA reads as TGCGCCAGCAGCTCCCAGGGGAGGTATGGCTACACCTTC. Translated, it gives CASSSQGRYGYTF.